This T cell receptor (beta chain) was found in a study of PD-L1 blockade in urothelial cancer. Overall study findings and caveats: It was durable-benefit patients whose tumor-associated blood clones expanded more at 3 weeks.

Added to each PCR by spiking were synthetic TCR analog templates. Assay: immunoSEQ multiplex PCR; the TCRdb copy retains only in-frame clones and omits some. The table lists some 1,600 clones, more than 25% of them singletons. This clone was picked up a small number of times. The antigen is not known. Sequencing was performed on tumor tissue, taken before atezolizumab (anti-PD-L1) treatment. This clonotype was sampled from a woman aged 60-70 years with urothelial cancer.

The CDR3 DNA reads as TGTGCCAGCAGCCCGGCGAGGGGATCCCAAGAGACCCAGTACTTC. Translating it yields CASSPARGSQETQYF. This sequence joins TRBV11-3 and TRBJ2-5, with D perhaps TRBD1 or TRBD2 (5 bases each). Germline V CDR1 and CDR2: SGHNT, YENEEA. CDR3 length equals 15 residues. V lost 5 bases and J 1 base, leaving 14 bases between the germline ends.